Listed here are 20 T cell receptor beta chains from one sample, sequenced in a study of OX40 agonist ivuxolimab in advanced cancers. Clones were read by immunoSEQ multiplex PCR, and TCRdb kept only the in-frame ones, dropping some. The sample consists of about 62,000 clones, approximately 92% of them appearing once. The source was CD4+ or CD8+ T cells sorted from blood, collected in a trial of the OX40 agonist ivuxolimab. These receptors all come from an adult with an advanced solid tumor such as melanoma, head and neck, liver or kidney cancer.

The rearrangement joins TRBV6-6 to TRBJ2-5; D gene unclear. The ends were cut back, 0 bases at V and 5 bases at J, with 13 bases in the middle. Germline-derived CDR1 and CDR2 are MNHNY and SVGAGI (reference sequence). CDR3 length: 15 residues. CDR3: CASSYSIGPVETQYF. The CDR3 DNA sequence: TGTGCCAGCAGTTACTCGATCGGGCCAGTGGAGACCCAGTACTTC.

The CDR3 DNA reads as TGTGCCAGCAAAACGGGGGCCTACGAGCAGTACTTC. Protein: CASKTGAYEQYF. The gene calls are TRBV6-1 and TRBJ2-7; TRBD2 might be the D (6 bases). This CDR3 is built from 12 residues. Germline CDR1 reads MNHNS; CDR2 reads SASEGT. V dropped 7 bases and J dropped 2 bases, with 9 bases sitting between them.

This chain links TRBV14 with TRBJ2-3; 9 bases map to TRBD2. CDR1 and CDR2 (germline): SGHDN, FVKESK. The CDR3 sequence is 15 residues long. Trimming cost V 6 bases and J 1 base; bases outside gene matches: 5. This chain's CDR3 is CASSLAGTRTDTQYF. CDR3 in DNA: TGTGCCAGCAGTCTAGCGGGGACTCGCACAGATACGCAGTATTTT.

The rearrangement links TRBV9 to TRBJ2-3; 7 bases align to TRBD2. V was pared by 0 bases and J by 5 bases, with 6 bases of the junction left unmatched. Germline-derived CDR1 and CDR2 are SGDLS and YYNGEE. This CDR3 spans 15 amino acids. CDR3 coding DNA: TGTGCCAGCAGCGTAGAAAGCGGGGTAGTAGATACGCAGTATTTT. Amino acids: CASSVESGVVDTQYF.

This chain links TRBV7-9 with TRBJ1-2, with D tentatively TRBD1 (5 bases). Trimming cost V 1 base and J 7 bases, with 16 bases left between them. The length of the CDR3 is 15 residues. In germline, CDR1 is SEHNR, CDR2 FQNEAQ (reference sequence). The CDR3 sequence: CASSLGGAHSFGYTF. CDR3 DNA sequence: TGTGCCAGCAGCTTAGGTGGGGCACACAGCTTTGGCTACACCTTC.

This sequence joins TRBV27 and TRBJ1-5; D not certain. Trimming took off 6 bases at V and 1 base at J, with 7 bases between the two ends. The CDR3 sequence is 13 residues long. Per the germline V gene, CDR1 is MNHEY and CDR2 is SMNVEV (reference sequence). DNA for the CDR3: TGTGCCAGCAGCCTCGACAGCAATCAGCCCCAGCATTTT. It encodes CASSLDSNQPQHF.

The gene calls are TRBV5-6 and TRBJ2-5; D may be TRBD1 (5 bases). This CDR3 comprises 16 residues. V shed 4 bases and J shed 5 bases, with 21 bases lying between them. Germline V gives CDR1 SGHDT, CDR2 YYEEEE. Written as DNA, the CDR3 is TGTGCCAGCAGCCCCGGGTGGGGCAGGGTAGGGGAGACCCAGTACTTC. Protein product: CASSPGWGRVGETQYF.

The J gene is TRBJ1-1, the V gene TRBV7-3, with D maybe TRBD1 (6 bases). From germline, CDR1 is SGHTA and CDR2 FQGTGA. Trimming pared 1 base from V and 2 bases from J, leaving 11 bases between. There are 15 residues in the CDR3. CDR3 loop: CASSLSGTPNTEAFF. CDR3 bases: TGTGCCAGCAGCTTAAGTGGGACACCTAACACTGAAGCTTTCTTT.

The rearrangement links TRBV7-9 to TRBJ1-1, with 10 bases identical to TRBD1. This CDR3 has 14 residues. Germline-derived CDR1 and CDR2 are SEHNR and FQNEAQ (reference sequence). Trimming cost V 3 bases and J 6 bases; bases outside gene matches: 4. Here the CDR3 reads CASSLGQGLPEAFF. The CDR3 coding sequence is TGTGCCAGCAGCTTGGGACAGGGGTTACCTGAAGCTTTCTTT. The full variable domain, with the rest looked up from reference TRBV7-9 and TRBJ1-1, is DTGVSQNPRHKITKRGQNVTFRCDPISEHNRLYWYRQTLGQGPEFLTYFQNEAQLEKSRLLSDRFSAERPKGSFSTLEIQRTEQGDSAMYLCASSLGQGLPEAFFGQGTRLTVV.

This rearrangement joins TRBV6-5 to TRBJ2-1, with 11 positions matching TRBD2. Germline loops: CDR1 MNHEY, CDR2 SVGAGI. The V gene end was trimmed by 5 bases and the J gene end by 8 bases; junction bases not matched to a gene: 8. The CDR3 has 15 residues. CDR3 in amino acids: CASSPRLAGSYEQFF. CDR3 in DNA: TGTGCCAGCAGTCCCCGACTAGCGGGGAGCTATGAGCAGTTCTTC.

This clone has just a few counts. The chain is built from TRBV9 and TRBJ1-5; unclear D gene. The germline V gene encodes CDR1 SGDLS and CDR2 YYNGEE. CDR3 length: 13 residues. V was pared by 3 bases and J by 3 bases, with 7 bases between. CDR3 sequence: CASSAGSNQPQHF. CDR3 nucleotides: TGTGCCAGCAGCGCGGGATCCAATCAGCCCCAGCATTTT.

The chain recombines TRBV5-1 with TRBJ1-1, with no clear D. CDR3 length: 13 amino acids. CDR1 SGHRS and CDR2 YFSETQ come from the germline V gene. Trimming cost V 5 bases and J 4 bases, with 12 bases left between them. CDR3 region: CASSPDRGTEAFF. In DNA, the CDR3 is TGCGCCAGCAGTCCCGACCGGGGCACTGAAGCTTTCTTT.

The rearrangement joins TRBV5-5 to TRBJ2-2; D call uncertain. The CDR3 is 16 amino acids. V lost 0 bases and J 6 bases, leaving 15 bases between the germline ends. Germline values: CDR1 SGHKS, CDR2 YYEKEE (reference sequence). CDR3 amino acids: CASSLVLSGPAGELFF. Here the CDR3 DNA reads TGTGCCAGCAGCTTGGTCCTTTCCGGGCCCGCCGGGGAGCTGTTTTTT. The whole variable domain, remainder taken from reference TRBV5-5 and TRBJ2-2, is DAGVTQSPTHLIKTRGQQVTLRCSPISGHKSVSWYQQVLGQGPQFIFQYYEKEERGRGNFPDRFSARQFPNYSSELNVNALLLGDSALYLCASSLVLSGPAGELFFGEGSRLTVL.

This chain connects TRBV29-1 to TRBJ2-3, with D possibly being TRBD1 (6 bases). Germline-derived CDR1 and CDR2 are SQVTM and ANQGSEA. This CDR3 contains 14 residues. V was pared by 6 bases and J by 3 bases, with 16 bases between. CDR3 amino acids: CSVDAGVVTDTQYF. CDR3 DNA: TGCAGCGTCGACGCAGGGGTGGTAACAGATACGCAGTATTTT.

The chain is built from TRBV5-1 and TRBJ1-5, with D uncertain. Germline V gene data show CDR1 as SGHRS and CDR2 as YFSETQ. Trimming took off 3 bases at V and 7 bases at J, with 5 bases between the two ends. The CDR3 consists of 11 residues. The CDR3 protein is CASSYRQPQHF. CDR3 DNA: TGCGCCAGCAGCTACCGGCAGCCCCAGCATTTT.

This clone was seen once. The chain employs TRBV7-2 and TRBJ2-1; 7 nucleotides line up with TRBD2. CDR1 and CDR2 (germline): SGHTA, FQGNSA. Trimming cost V 3 bases and J 4 bases; bases outside gene matches: 6. CDR3 length equals 15 residues. The CDR3, as DNA: TGTGCCAGCAGCTTGCTGGGAGGGGTATACAATGAGCAGTTCTTC. Its protein product is CASSLLGGVYNEQFF.

The chain recombines TRBV6-6 with TRBJ2-5, with D possibly matching TRBD2 (6 bases). Deletions cut 6 bases from V and 2 bases from J, with 13 bases between. Per germline, CDR1 MNHNY and CDR2 SVGAGI (reference sequence). The CDR3 runs 14 residues. The CDR3 spells CASRTGTPQETQYF. DNA of the CDR3: TGTGCCAGCAGGACCGGGACTCCGCAAGAGACCCAGTACTTC.

CDR3 in amino acids: CASSPRGGPSYEQYF. CDR3 coding DNA: TGTGCCAGCAGTCCCCGCGGGGGTCCGTCCTACGAGCAGTACTTC. This chain links TRBV27 with TRBJ2-7, with 7 bases matching TRBD2. The V segment lost 5 bases and the J segment 1 base; nucleotides outside the gene matches: 8. CDR3 length equals 15 residues. The germline V gene encodes CDR1 MNHEY and CDR2 SMNVEV (reference sequence).

The rearrangement uses TRBV29-1 and TRBJ1-2; 10 positions match TRBD1. The CDR3 extends over 16 amino acids. The J segment lost 7 bases and the V segment lost 3 bases, leaving 14 bases of the junction unmatched. Germline lookup yields CDR1 SQVTM and CDR2 ANQGSEA. The chain's CDR3 is CSVDLGSGQGTFGYTF. CDR3 DNA: TGCAGCGTTGATTTAGGGTCGGGACAGGGGACTTTTGGCTACACCTTC. The whole variable domain, filled in from reference TRBV29-1 and TRBJ1-2, reads SAVISQKPSRDICQRGTSLTIQCQVDSQVTMMFWYRQQPGQSLTLIATANQGSEATYESGFVIDKFPISRPNLTFSTLTVSNMSPEDSSIYLCSVDLGSGQGTFGYTFGSGTRLTVV.

The V gene is TRBV9, the J gene TRBJ2-1; tentatively, D is TRBD1 (5 bases). Trimming shortened V by 0 bases and J by 10 bases, and 17 bases separated the two germline ends. Germline lookup yields CDR1 SGDLS and CDR2 YYNGEE. This CDR3 has 15 residues. The CDR3 coding sequence is TGTGCCAGCAGCGTAGACGACAGCCTTACAAAGGAGCAGTTCTTC. Protein: CASSVDDSLTKEQFF.